Described below is a single T cell receptor (beta chain) sequence and its context. The antigen it recognizes is unknown. Per-nucleotide qualities are absent, and no much larger clonotype sits a single base away. The data derive from a study of blood T cell repertoires in COVID-19 (TCRdb year 2020). As for the study more broadly: The collaborator samples originated in the United States, Italy and Spain and spanned the acute and convalescent phases of COVID-19. The prospective study material was composed of cDNA or gDNA derived from T cells, B-cell-depleted T cells, or PBMCs. Deeply sampled blood TCRbeta repertoires from subjects exposed to, actively infected with, or recovered from COVID-19 were included in the dataset. The repertoires were made available in a free public database intended to serve as a resource for research on the immune response to SARS-CoV-2. The samples were drawn from the first 160 participants of the ongoing ImmuneRACE study and from some 1,300 subjects provided by 6 global collaborators. Nearly every sample came with metadata listing a de-identified subject ID, COVID-19 status, age in years and sex. HLA class I and class II types, where available, came from metadata supplied by the sample provider rather than from assay-based typing.

The immunoSEQ Assay, a bias-controlled multiplex PCR, was used to amplify TCRbeta CDR3 regions from genomic DNA. The original methods were these. The number of nucleated cells in each sample was estimated by amplification of reference gene primers within the assay. To quantify the absolute abundance of each unique TCRbeta CDR3 rearrangement, sequence reads were collapsed and filtered. For each sample, productive Simpson clonality was calculated as the square root of Simpson's diversity index over productive rearrangements. Entries here come from immuneACCESS through TCRdb and include only in-frame sequences with V and J called. Some clones fail to appear in such tables; in the studies checked, an unresolved V gene covers under half of the shortfall, and the cause of the remainder is unknown. Clonal size and the V and J genes are those of that table, whereas D and trimming came from the DNA. The sample includes 320,000 or so clones, with roughly 87% observed a single time. Roughly 1% of the sample is in the top ten clones.

Including cysteine and phenylalanine, the CDR3 has 16 amino acids. Only the CDR3 DNA is retained, 48 bases long and in frame from the first base. From V the trimming removes 5 bases and from J it removes 0 bases, while the gene matches leave 4 bases of the junction unaccounted for. Based on the germline V gene, the CDR1 and CDR2 sequences are KGHSH and LQKENI. Broader findings and caveats from the paper: Clinical and demographic metadata were provided uncurated, with the amount varying by source and participant.

In the prospective study, participants were about 18 to 100 years old, resided in approximately 22 geographic areas of the United States, and were enrolled through a virtual design. To assign participants to cohorts, the prospective study relied on clinical history that participants themselves reported in a screening survey and a study questionnaire. Recovered participants in ImmuneRACE Cohort 3 were defined as having two consecutive negative NP/OP PCR tests, clearance from a healthcare professional, or resolution of symptoms. In the prospective study, mobile phlebotomists collected whole blood, serum and a nasopharyngeal or oropharyngeal swab from each participant. Over a roughly two-month period, participants in the prospective study had the option of providing additional blood draws and questionnaires. Before DNA extraction, prospective study blood samples were shipped either frozen or at room temperature.

The sequence joins TRBV18 to TRBJ2-2; TRBD1 fits 9 bases in the junction. What was sequenced was PBMCs or T cells enriched from blood (not recorded which). This clonotype originated in a woman in her twenties or thirties who had recovered from COVID-19. The DNA is TGTGCCAGCTCATCCACAGGGGGCGCGAACACCGGGGAGCTGTTTTTT. It translates as CASSSTGGANTGELFF.